This T cell receptor (beta chain) was observed in a study of blood T cell repertoires in COVID-19. Authors' processing steps: For nucleated cells, counts were estimated from reference gene primer amplification. The table came from immunoSEQ multiplex PCR; TCRdb's copy has only in-frame clones and leaves some out. Clonal size and the V and J genes are those of that table, whereas D and trimming came from the DNA. The repertoire holds tens of thousands of clones, with around 90% as singletons. This CDR3 has 14 amino acids. Trimming left V 0 bases short and J 6 bases short, with 11 bases between. Germline CDR1 and CDR2: MGHRA and YSYEKL.

The sequenced sample consisted of peripheral blood. The chain uses TRBV4-1 and TRBJ1-2, with D hard to call. The clonotype was recovered from a man in his sixties with acute or convalescent COVID-19. As DNA, the CDR3 is TGCGCCAGCAGCCAAGACGCGGCGGGTGATGGCTACACCTTC. As protein: CASSQDAAGDGYTF.